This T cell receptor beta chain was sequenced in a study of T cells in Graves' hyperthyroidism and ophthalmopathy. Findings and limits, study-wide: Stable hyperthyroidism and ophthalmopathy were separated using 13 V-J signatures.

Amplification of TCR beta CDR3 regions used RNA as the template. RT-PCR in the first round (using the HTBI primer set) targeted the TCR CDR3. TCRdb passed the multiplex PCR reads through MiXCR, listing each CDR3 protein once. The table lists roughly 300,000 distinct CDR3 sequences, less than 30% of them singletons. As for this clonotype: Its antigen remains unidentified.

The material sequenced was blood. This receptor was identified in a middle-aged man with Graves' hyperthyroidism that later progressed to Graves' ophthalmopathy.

The CDR3 coding sequence is TGTGCCAGCAGCCTAGTCTATGGCTACACCTTC. As protein: CASSLVYGYTF. This rearrangement joins TRBV7-2 to TRBJ1-2; no clear D gene. V lost 5 bases and J lost 4, with 5 bases in between. Per germline, CDR1 SGHTA and CDR2 FQGNSA. This CDR3 comprises 11 residues.